Below, 3 T cell receptor beta chains from the same sample are listed, as sequenced in a study of cytomegalovirus exposure and HLA in healthy donors. PCR amplification relied on 60 Vbeta primers (plus 13 Jbeta primers). The assay was immunoSEQ multiplex PCR, and TCRdb's table has in-frame clones only and misses some. The profile shows about 130,000 clones, 73% of them singletons. Sequenced input: PBMCs. The receptors come from a man between 60 and 70 years old in good health and CMV-seropositive.

The gene calls are TRBV6-1 and TRBJ2-7; 10 bases match TRBD2. J lost 7 bases, V lost 1 base, and 4 bases had no gene match. This CDR3 comprises 14 residues. Germline loops: CDR1 MNHNS, CDR2 SASEGT. CDR3 sequence (DNA): TGTGCCAGCAGTGAAGTCCTAGCGGGGGTTGAGCAGTACTTC. Its translation: CASSEVLAGVEQYF.

The chain links TRBV2 to TRBJ2-1, with 9 bases identical to TRBD1. The CDR3 is 14 residues long. J gave up 6 bases and V 7 bases, and 7 bases lay outside the gene matches. Germline CDR1 and CDR2: SNHLY and FYNNEI. The CDR3 region has the DNA TGTGCCAGCATGGGGGGACAGGGACTCAATGAGCAGTTCTTC. Protein: CASMGGQGLNEQFF.

The V call is TRBV27, the J call TRBJ2-2; D gene unclear. The V gene lost 3 bases and the J gene lost 7 bases, with 6 bases spanning the gap. Germline CDR1 and CDR2: MNHEY and SMNVEV (reference sequence). This CDR3 is 12 amino acids long. Here the CDR3 reads CASSLSVGELFF. CDR3 DNA sequence: TGTGCCAGCAGTTTGTCCGTCGGGGAGCTGTTTTTT.